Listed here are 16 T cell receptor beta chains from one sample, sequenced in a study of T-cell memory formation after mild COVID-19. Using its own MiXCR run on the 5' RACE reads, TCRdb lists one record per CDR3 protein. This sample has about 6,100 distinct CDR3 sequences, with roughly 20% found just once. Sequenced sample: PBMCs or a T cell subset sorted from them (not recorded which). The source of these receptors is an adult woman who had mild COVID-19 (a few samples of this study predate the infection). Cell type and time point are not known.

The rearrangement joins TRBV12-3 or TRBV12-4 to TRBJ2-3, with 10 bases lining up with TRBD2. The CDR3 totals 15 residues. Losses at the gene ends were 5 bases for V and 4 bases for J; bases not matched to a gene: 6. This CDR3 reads CASSPDGTSADTQYF. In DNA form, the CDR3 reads TGTGCCAGCAGTCCTGACGGGACTAGCGCAGATACGCAGTATTTT.

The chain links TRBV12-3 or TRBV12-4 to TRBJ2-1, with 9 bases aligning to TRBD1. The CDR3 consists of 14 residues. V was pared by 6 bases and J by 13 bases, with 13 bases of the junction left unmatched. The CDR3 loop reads CASSGTGPLVEQFF. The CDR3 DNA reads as TGTGCCAGCAGCGGGACAGGGCCTCTAGTAGAACAGTTCTTC.

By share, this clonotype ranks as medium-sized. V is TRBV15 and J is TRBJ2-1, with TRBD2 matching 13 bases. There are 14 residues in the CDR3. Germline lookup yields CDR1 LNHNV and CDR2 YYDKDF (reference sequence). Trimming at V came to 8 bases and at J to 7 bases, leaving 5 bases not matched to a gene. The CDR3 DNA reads TGTGCCACCTTTACTAGCGGGGGGGCAAATGAGCAGTTCTTC. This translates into CATFTSGGANEQFF.

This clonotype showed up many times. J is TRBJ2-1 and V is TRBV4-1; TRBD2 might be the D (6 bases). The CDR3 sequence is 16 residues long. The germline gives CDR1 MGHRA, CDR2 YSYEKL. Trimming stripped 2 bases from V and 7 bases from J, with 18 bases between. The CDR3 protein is CASSQWFGGESNEQFF. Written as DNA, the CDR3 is TGCGCCAGCAGCCAATGGTTCGGCGGGGAGTCGAATGAGCAGTTCTTC.

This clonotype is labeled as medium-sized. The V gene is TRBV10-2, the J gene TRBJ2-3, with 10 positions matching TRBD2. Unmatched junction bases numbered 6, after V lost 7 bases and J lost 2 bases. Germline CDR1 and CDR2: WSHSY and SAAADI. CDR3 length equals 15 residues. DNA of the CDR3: TGCGCCAGCACACAGCGGGGGGGCTACACAGATACGCAGTATTTT. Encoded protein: CASTQRGGYTDTQYF.

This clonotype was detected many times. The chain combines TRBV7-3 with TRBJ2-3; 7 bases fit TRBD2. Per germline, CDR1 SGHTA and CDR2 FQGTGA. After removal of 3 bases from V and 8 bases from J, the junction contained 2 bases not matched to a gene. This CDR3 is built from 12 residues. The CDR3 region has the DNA TGTGCCAGCAGCTTGGGCGGGGGTACGCAGTATTTT. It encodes CASSLGGGTQYF. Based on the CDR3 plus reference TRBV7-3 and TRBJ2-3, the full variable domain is GAGVSQTPSNKVTEKGKYVELRCDPISGHTALYWYRQSLGQGPEFLIYFQGTGAADDSGLPNDRFFAVRPEGSVSTLKIQRTERGDSAVYLCASSLGGGTQYFGPGTRLTVL.

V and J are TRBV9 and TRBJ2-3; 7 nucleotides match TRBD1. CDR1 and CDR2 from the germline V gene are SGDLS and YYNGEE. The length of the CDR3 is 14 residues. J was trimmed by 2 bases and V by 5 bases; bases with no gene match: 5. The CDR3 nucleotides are TGTGCCAGCAGTTTGGACAGGAACACAGATACGCAGTATTTT. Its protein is CASSLDRNTDTQYF.

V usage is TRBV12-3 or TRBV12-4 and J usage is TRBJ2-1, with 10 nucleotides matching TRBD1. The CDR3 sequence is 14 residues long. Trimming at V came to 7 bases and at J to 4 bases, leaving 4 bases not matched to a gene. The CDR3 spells CASTRQGAYNEQFF. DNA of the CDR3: TGTGCCAGCACGAGACAGGGGGCGTACAATGAGCAGTTCTTC.

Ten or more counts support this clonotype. CDR3 coding DNA: TGTGCCAGCAGCCAGGAACTAGCGGCAGATACGCAGTATTTT. It encodes CASSQELAADTQYF. The genes are TRBV4-2 and TRBJ2-3; 8 bases map to TRBD2. CDR3 length: 14 residues. Germline V gene sequence: CDR1 LGHNA, CDR2 YNFKEQ. Trimming took 3 bases from V and 4 from J; bases not matched to a gene: 3.

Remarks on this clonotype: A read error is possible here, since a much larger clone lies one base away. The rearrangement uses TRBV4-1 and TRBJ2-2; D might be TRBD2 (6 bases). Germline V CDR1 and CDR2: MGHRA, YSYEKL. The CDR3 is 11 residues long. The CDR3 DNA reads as TGCGCCAGCAGCCAAAGCCGGGAGCTGATTTTT. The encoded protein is CASSQSRELIF.

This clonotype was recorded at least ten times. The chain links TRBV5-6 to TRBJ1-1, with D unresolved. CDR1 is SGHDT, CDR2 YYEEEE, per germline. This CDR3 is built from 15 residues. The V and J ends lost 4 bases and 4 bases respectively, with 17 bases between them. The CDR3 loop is CASSPSWGELTEAFF. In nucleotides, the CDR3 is TGTGCCAGCAGCCCGAGTTGGGGTGAGCTCACTGAAGCTTTCTTT. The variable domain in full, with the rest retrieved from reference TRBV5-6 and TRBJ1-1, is DAGVTQSPTHLIKTRGQQVTLRCSPKSGHDTVSWYQQALGQGPQFIFQYYEEEERQRGNFPDRFSGHQFPNYSSELNVNALLLGDSALYLCASSPSWGELTEAFFGQGTRLTVV.

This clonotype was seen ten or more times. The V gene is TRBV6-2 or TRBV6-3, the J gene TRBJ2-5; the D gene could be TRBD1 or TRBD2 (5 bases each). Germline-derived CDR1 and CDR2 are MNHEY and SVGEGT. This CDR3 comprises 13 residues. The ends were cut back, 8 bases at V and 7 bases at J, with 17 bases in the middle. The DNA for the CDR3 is TGTGCCAGCGGTGGGCAGGGACGGGGGACCCAGTACTTC. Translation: CASGGQGRGTQYF.

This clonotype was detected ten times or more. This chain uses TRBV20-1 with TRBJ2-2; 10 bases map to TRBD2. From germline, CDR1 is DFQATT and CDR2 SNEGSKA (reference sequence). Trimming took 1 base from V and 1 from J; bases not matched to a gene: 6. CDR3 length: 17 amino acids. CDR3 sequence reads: CSARGLLAGQNTGELFF. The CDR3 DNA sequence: TGCAGTGCTAGAGGTCTACTAGCGGGGCAGAACACCGGGGAGCTGTTTTTT.

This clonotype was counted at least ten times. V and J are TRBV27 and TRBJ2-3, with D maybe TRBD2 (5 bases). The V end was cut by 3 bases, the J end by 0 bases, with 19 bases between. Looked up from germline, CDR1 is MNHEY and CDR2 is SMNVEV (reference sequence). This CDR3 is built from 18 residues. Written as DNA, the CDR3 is TGTGCCAGCAGTTTGCCCTCGGGGTTTGGTTATAGCACAGATACGCAGTATTTT. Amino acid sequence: CASSLPSGFGYSTDTQYF.

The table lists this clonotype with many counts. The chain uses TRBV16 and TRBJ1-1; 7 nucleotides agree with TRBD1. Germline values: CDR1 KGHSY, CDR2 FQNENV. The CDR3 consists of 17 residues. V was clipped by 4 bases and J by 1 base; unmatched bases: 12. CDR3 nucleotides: TGTGCCAGCAGCCCAATCCTTGCAGGACAGGAGAACACTGAAGCTTTCTTT. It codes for CASSPILAGQENTEAFF.

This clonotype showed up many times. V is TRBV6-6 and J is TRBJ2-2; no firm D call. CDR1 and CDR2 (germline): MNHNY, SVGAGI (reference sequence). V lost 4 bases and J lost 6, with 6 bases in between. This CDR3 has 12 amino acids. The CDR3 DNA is TGTGCCAGCAGTTTAGACTCCGGGGAGCTGTTTTTT. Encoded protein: CASSLDSGELFF.